Given below is one TCR beta chain in context. Its antigen is still unknown. The data were produced by immunoSEQ multiplex PCR, yet TCRdb's version contains in-frame clones alone and is incomplete. The table shows 150,000 or so clones, with about nine tenths occurring only once. The data belong to a study of graft-versus-host responses after intestinal transplantation. Germline V gene sequence: CDR1 SGHNT, CDR2 YENEEA. V lost 1 base and J lost 4, with 11 bases in between. This CDR3 contains 14 residues. Sequenced material: unstimulated CD4+ T cells sorted from spleen or lymph node cells, taken before intestinal transplant. This chain joins TRBV11-3 and TRBJ2-7; maybe TRBD2 (5 bases). The sequence was obtained from a human donor who received an intestinal transplant. CDR3 coding DNA: TGTGCCAGCAGCTTAGTCCCTAGCTGGTACGAGCAGTACTTC. This gives the protein CASSLVPSWYEQYF.